This T cell receptor beta chain is from a study of blood T cell repertoires in COVID-19. Across the study: Sample material is recorded as cDNA or gDNA derived from T cells, B-cell-depleted T cells, or PBMCs.

Germline-derived CDR1 and CDR2 are SGDLS and YYNGEE. This CDR3 has 14 amino acids. V lost 3 bases and J 4 bases, leaving 14 bases between the germline ends. Assay: immunoSEQ multiplex PCR; the TCRdb copy retains only in-frame clones and omits some. This table has 300,000 to 450,000 clones, around 90% appearing once. Sequencing was done on a sample of peripheral blood. This TCR was sampled from a woman in her thirties with COVID-19, enrolled during active disease. The V call is TRBV9, the J call TRBJ2-7; tentatively, D is TRBD2 (5 bases). The chain's CDR3 is CASSDERERYEQYF. CDR3 in DNA: TGTGCCAGCAGCGACGAACGTGAGCGGTACGAGCAGTACTTC.